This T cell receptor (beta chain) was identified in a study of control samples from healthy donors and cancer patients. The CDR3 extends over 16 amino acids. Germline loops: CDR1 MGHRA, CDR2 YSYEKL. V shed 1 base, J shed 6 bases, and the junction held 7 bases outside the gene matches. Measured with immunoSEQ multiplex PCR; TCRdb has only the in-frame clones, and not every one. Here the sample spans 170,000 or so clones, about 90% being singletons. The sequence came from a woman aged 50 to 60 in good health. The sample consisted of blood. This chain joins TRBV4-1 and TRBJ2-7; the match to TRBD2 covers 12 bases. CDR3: CASSQATSGRWGEQYF. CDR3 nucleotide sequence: TGCGCCAGCAGCCAAGCGACTAGCGGGAGATGGGGCGAGCAGTACTTC.